These 15 T cell receptor beta chains came from one sample sequenced in a study of T cells after yellow fever vaccination. Each CDR3 protein is one row after TCRdb ran MiXCR on the 5' RACE reads. The table lists about 310,000 distinct CDR3 sequences, about 3.5% of them singletons. The starting material was PBMCs, obtained on the day of the yellow fever booster vaccination. Source of these receptors: a man aged 18 to 29 who received the YFV17D yellow fever vaccine.

The chain recombines TRBV6-5 with TRBJ1-2; D call uncertain. Germline V gene data show CDR1 as MNHEY and CDR2 as SVGAGI. Deletions cut 2 bases from V and 6 bases from J, with 10 bases between. This CDR3 has 13 amino acids. The CDR3: CASSYAYGDGYTF. The CDR3 nucleotides read TGTGCCAGCAGTTACGCTTACGGAGATGGCTACACCTTC.

The J gene is TRBJ2-7, the V gene TRBV5-1; 7 bases align to TRBD2. Germline CDR1 SGHRS, CDR2 YFSETQ. Germline trimming cut 1 base from V and 6 bases from J; bases unmatched to any gene: 7. This CDR3 region has 14 residues. The DNA of the CDR3 is TGCGCCAGCAGCTTGAACGGGGAGGGTTCCGAGCAGTACGTC. Its translation is CASSLNGEGSEQYV.

In this sample, this clonotype turned up many times. This chain connects TRBV4-3 to TRBJ2-1; 9 bases fit TRBD2. The length of the CDR3 is 17 residues. J was trimmed by 5 bases and V by 0 bases; bases with no gene match: 8. CDR1 and CDR2 (germline): LGHNA, YSLEER. CDR3 nucleotide sequence: TGCGCCAGCAGCCAAGATTGGAATAGCGGGAGCCACAATGAGCAGTTCTTC. Encoded protein: CASSQDWNSGSHNEQFF.

V is TRBV7-8 and J is TRBJ1-5; D is possibly TRBD1 (5 bases). Germline V gene sequence: CDR1 SGHVS, CDR2 FQNEAQ. Trimming shortened V by 1 base and J by 2 bases, and 18 bases separated the two germline ends. The CDR3 runs 18 residues. The DNA for the CDR3 is TGTGCCAGCAGCTTAGAGTATAAGGCAGGGTCGCGCAATCAGCCCCAGCATTTT. Protein sequence: CASSLEYKAGSRNQPQHF.

This clonotype was seen at least ten times. The rearrangement uses TRBV11-2 and TRBJ2-1, with 8 bases fitting TRBD1. The CDR3 has 19 residues. Germline assignment: CDR1 SGHAT and CDR2 FQNNGV. With V trimmed by 6 bases and J by 0 bases, 16 bases remained unmatched. CDR3 region: CASRPIRGPYKNSYNEQFF. DNA for the CDR3: TGTGCCAGCAGGCCTATCAGGGGGCCCTATAAGAACTCCTACAATGAGCAGTTCTTC.

This clonotype was seen repeatedly, ten times or more. The J gene is TRBJ1-2, the V gene TRBV9; D remains unclear. CDR3 length equals 14 residues. The V end was cut by 4 bases, the J end by 7 bases, with 17 bases between. Germline V gene data show CDR1 as SGDLS and CDR2 as YYNGEE. CDR3 in amino acids: CASSRRGGKGGYTF. The CDR3 DNA sequence: TGTGCCAGCAGCCGTAGAGGAGGGAAAGGTGGCTACACCTTC.

This clonotype was seen at least ten times. V gene TRBV5-1 combines with J gene TRBJ2-5; TRBD1 matches at 9 bases. Germline CDR1 reads SGHRS; CDR2 reads YFSETQ. The CDR3 covers 14 residues. After removal of 6 bases from V and 5 bases from J, the junction contained 8 bases not matched to a gene. Here the CDR3 DNA reads TGCGCCAGCATTCTGACAGGGGGTGGTGAGACCCAGTACTTC. It encodes CASILTGGGETQYF.

This clonotype has a count of ten or more. This chain uses TRBV28 with TRBJ2-1, with a weak D call TRBD2 (9 bases). Per germline, CDR1 MDHEN and CDR2 SYDVKM. The CDR3 runs 16 residues. Trimming shortened V by 7 bases and J by 9 bases, and 25 bases separated the two germline ends. CDR3 DNA: TGTGCCAGCACCCAGGGGGCGGGGGGGCCCTTTGGTGAGCAGTTCTTC. It codes for CASTQGAGGPFGEQFF. The full variable domain, in which reference TRBV28 and TRBJ2-1 provide the parts outside the CDR3, is DVKVTQSSRYLVKRTGEKVFLECVQDMDHENMFWYRQDPGLGLRLIYFSYDVKMKEKGDIPEGYSVSREKKERFSLILESASTNQTSMYLCASTQGAGGPFGEQFFGPGTRLTVL.

The chain joins TRBV6-2 or TRBV6-3 to TRBJ2-7; 7 bases map to TRBD1. CDR3 length: 12 amino acids. Germline CDR1 and CDR2: MNHEY and SVGEGT. The J segment lost 6 bases and the V segment lost 6 bases, leaving 5 bases of the junction unmatched. The CDR3 sequence is CASSRAGGEQYF. The CDR3 DNA reads TGTGCCAGCAGCCGCGCAGGGGGCGAGCAGTACTTC.

The genes are TRBV5-1 and TRBJ2-7; D is undetermined. The germline gives CDR1 SGHRS, CDR2 YFSETQ. V was cut by 0 bases and J by 4 bases, with 14 bases left in between. The CDR3 contains 15 residues. The CDR3 reads CASSLAVCNDYEQYV. The CDR3 nucleotides are TGCGCCAGCAGCTTGGCCGTGTGCAATGATTACGAGCAGTACGTC.

This clonotype was counted many times. The chain employs TRBV27 and TRBJ2-1, with TRBD2 as a possible D gene (7 bases). V lost 0 bases and J lost 5, with 20 bases in between. Per germline, CDR1 MNHEY and CDR2 SMNVEV (reference sequence). CDR3 length: 18 residues. Here the CDR3 reads CASSLSGGGQILNNEQFF. The CDR3 nucleotides are TGTGCCAGCAGTTTATCTGGCGGGGGCCAAATACTCAACAATGAGCAGTTCTTC.

This clonotype was detected a few times. This chain joins TRBV12-3 or TRBV12-4 and TRBJ2-2; tentatively, D is TRBD1 or TRBD2 (5 bases each). The CDR3 contains 14 residues. V was shortened by 7 bases and J by 3 bases, with 12 bases between the two germline ends. The CDR3 region is CASIPWDDTGELFF. CDR3 nucleotides: TGTGCCAGCATCCCTTGGGACGACACCGGGGAGCTGTTTTTT.

This chain connects TRBV4-1 to TRBJ1-6; possible D gene TRBD1, 6 bases. Germline loops: CDR1 MGHRA, CDR2 YSYEKL. The V gene lost 2 bases and the J gene lost 9 bases, with 17 bases spanning the gap. The CDR3 consists of 16 residues. The CDR3 nucleotides read TGCGCCAGCAGCCAACCCAGGGGCGGGCCTACTTCACCCCTCCACTTT. The encoded protein is CASSQPRGGPTSPLHF.

This clonotype appeared many times. The V gene is TRBV20-1, the J gene TRBJ2-2; 10 bases match TRBD2. V gave up 0 bases and J gave up 0 bases; unmatched junction bases: 7. The CDR3 runs 18 residues. Germline CDR1 and CDR2: DFQATT and SNEGSKA (reference sequence). The CDR3 DNA reads TGCAGTGCTAGAGAGAAGCGGGGGGGTTACGCGAACACCGGGGAGCTGTTTTTT. Protein: CSAREKRGGYANTGELFF.

This clonotype occurred many times. The V call is TRBV6-2 or TRBV6-3, the J call TRBJ2-5, with D perhaps given as TRBD1 or TRBD2 (5 bases each). CDR1 and CDR2 from the germline V gene are MNHEY and SVGEGT. V was clipped by 0 bases and J by 3 bases, with 23 bases between them. This CDR3 has 19 amino acids. This chain's CDR3 is CASSYSLRDPVTSEETQYF. CDR3 nucleotides: TGTGCCAGCAGTTACTCACTCCGGGACCCAGTTACCTCAGAAGAGACCCAGTACTTC.